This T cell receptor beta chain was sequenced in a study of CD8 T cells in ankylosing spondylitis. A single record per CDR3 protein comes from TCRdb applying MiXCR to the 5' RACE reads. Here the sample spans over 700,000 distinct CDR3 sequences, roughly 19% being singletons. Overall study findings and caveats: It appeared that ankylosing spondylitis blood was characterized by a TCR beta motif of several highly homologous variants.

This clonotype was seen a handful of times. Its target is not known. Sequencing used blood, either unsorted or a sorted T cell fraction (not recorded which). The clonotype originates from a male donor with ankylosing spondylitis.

The CDR3 region is CASSSGRDSYNEQFF. In DNA, the CDR3 is TGTGCCAGCAGCTCGGGGAGGGACAGCTACAATGAGCAGTTCTTC. The V call is TRBV7-9, the J call TRBJ2-1; D tentatively reads TRBD1 or TRBD2 (7 bases each). From germline, CDR1 is SEHNR and CDR2 FQNEAQ (reference sequence). V lost 4 bases to trimming and J lost 3 bases, with 13 bases between them. This CDR3 has 15 amino acids.